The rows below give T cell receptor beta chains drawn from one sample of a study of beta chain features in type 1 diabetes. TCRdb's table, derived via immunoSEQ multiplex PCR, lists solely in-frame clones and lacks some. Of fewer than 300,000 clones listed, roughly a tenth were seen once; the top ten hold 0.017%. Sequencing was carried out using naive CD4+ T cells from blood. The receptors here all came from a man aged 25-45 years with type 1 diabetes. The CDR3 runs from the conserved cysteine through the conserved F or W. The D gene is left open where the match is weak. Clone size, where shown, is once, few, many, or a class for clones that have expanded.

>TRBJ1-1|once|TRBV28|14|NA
TGTGCCAGCAGTCTCGGGGGGTCGTTCACTGAAGCTTTCTTT
CASSLGGSFTEAFF
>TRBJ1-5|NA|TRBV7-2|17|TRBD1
TGTGCCAGCAGCCCAATGACAGGGACCATTGACAATCAGCCCCAGCATTTT
CASSPMTGTIDNQPQHF
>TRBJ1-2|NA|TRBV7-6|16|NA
TGTGCCAGCAGCCACCTTCGCGAGGGAGGGAAGGGTGGCTACACCTTC
CASSHLREGGKGGYTF
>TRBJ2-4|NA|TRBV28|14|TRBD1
TGTGCCAGCAGGGGGACAGTAGCCAAAAACATTCAGTACTTC
CASRGTVAKNIQYF
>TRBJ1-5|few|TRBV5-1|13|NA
TGCGCCAGCAGCCCCCTCGGGCAGGGCCCCCAGCATTTT
CASSPLGQGPQHF
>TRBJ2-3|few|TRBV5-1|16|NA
TGCGCCAGCAGCCCGCCGGAGGGCCAATACACAGATACGCAGTATTTT
CASSPPEGQYTDTQYF
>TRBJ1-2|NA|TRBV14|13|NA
TGTGCCAGCAGCCAAGGGACATCATATGGCTACACCTTC
CASSQGTSYGYTF
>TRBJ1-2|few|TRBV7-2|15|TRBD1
TGTGCCAGCAGTCCGTCAGGGGGCTCCCTCTATGGCTACACCTTC
CASSPSGGSLYGYTF
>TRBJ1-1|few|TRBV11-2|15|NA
TGTGCCAGCAGCTTAGTTAGGGGCGCCAACACTGAAGCTTTCTTT
CASSLVRGANTEAFF
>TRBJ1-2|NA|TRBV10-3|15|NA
TGTGCCATCAGTGAGTGGTCCGGGGGAGCGGAGGGCTACACCTTC
CAISEWSGGAEGYTF
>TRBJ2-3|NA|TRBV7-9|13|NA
TGTGCCAGCAGCTCCCTCTTATCAGATACGCAGTATTTT
CASSSLLSDTQYF
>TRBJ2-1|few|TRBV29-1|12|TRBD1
TGCAGCGTCCGACAGGGAGTAAATGAGCAGTTCTTC
CSVRQGVNEQFF
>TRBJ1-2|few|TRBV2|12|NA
TGTGCCAGCAGTGCAGTGAACTATGGCTACACCTTC
CASSAVNYGYTF
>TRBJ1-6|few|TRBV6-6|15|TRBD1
TGTGCCAGCAGCAACAGGGGGATTTATAATTCACCCCTCCACTTT
CASSNRGIYNSPLHF
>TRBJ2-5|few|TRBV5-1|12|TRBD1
TGCGCCAGCGGCCGGGACAGAGAGACCCAGTACTTC
CASGRDRETQYF
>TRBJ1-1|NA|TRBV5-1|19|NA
TGCGCCAGCAGAGTTGACGGCAGGGTAGTAGTCGGGGAGGACACTGAAGCTTTCTTT
CASRVDGRVVVGEDTEAFF
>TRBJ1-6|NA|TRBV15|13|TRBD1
TGTGCCACCAGCAGTGACAGGGAATCACCCCTCCACTTT
CATSSDRESPLHF
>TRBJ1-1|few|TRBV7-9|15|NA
TGTGCCAGCAGCCCTCGCGGCAGGGGCGGCACTGAAGCTTTCTTT
CASSPRGRGGTEAFF
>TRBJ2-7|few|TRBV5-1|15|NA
TGCGCCAGCAGCGGGAACTCCGGGAGCTCCTACGAGCAGTACTTC
CASSGNSGSSYEQYF
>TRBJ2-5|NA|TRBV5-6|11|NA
TGTGCCAGCAGCTCGTCGGGGACCCAGTACTTC
CASSSSGTQYF
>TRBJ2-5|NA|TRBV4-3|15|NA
TGCGCCAGCAGCCAAGATAGGGGCTTCCAAGAGACCCAGTACTTC
CASSQDRGFQETQYF
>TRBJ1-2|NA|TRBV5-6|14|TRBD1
TGTGCCAGCAGCTTGAGGACAGGGGGATATGGCTACACCTTC
CASSLRTGGYGYTF
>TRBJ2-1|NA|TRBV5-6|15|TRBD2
TGTGCCAGCAGCTTGAGTCTAGCGGACTACAATGAGCAGTTCTTC
CASSLSLADYNEQFF
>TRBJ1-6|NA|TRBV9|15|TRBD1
TGTGCCAGCAGCGTAGCCGGGACAGCTAATTCACCCCTCCACTTT
CASSVAGTANSPLHF
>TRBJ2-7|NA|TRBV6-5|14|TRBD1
TGTGCCAGCAAGTGGTGGGGACAGGGGTACGAGCAGTACTTC
CASKWWGQGYEQYF
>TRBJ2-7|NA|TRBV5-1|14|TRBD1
TGCGCCAGCAGCATAAGACAGGGGGCCTACGAGCAGTACTTC
CASSIRQGAYEQYF
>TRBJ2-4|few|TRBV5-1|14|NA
TGCGCCAGCAGCTCTGCAGAGGGACTCAACATTCAGTACTTC
CASSSAEGLNIQYF
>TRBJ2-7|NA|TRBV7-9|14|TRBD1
TGTGCCAGCAGCCCAGGACAGGGGTGGTACGAGCAGTACTTC
CASSPGQGWYEQYF
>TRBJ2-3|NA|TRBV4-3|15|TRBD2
TGCGCCAGCAGCCAAGTCCAGCGGGGGGGCGGTACGCAGTATTTT
CASSQVQRGGGTQYF
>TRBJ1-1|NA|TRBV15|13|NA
TGTGCCACCAGCAGGCAGGGGAACACTGAAGCTTTCTTT
CATSRQGNTEAFF
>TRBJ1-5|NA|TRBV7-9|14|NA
TGTGCCAGCACCCTCGGAGGCAGACATCAGCCCCAGCATTTT
CASTLGGRHQPQHF
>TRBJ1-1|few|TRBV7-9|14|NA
TGTGCCAGCAGCTCCGGGATCGCCTACACTGAAGCTTTCTTT
CASSSGIAYTEAFF
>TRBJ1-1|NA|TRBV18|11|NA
TGTGCCAGCTCAATTCAGGGTGAAGCTTTCTTT
CASSIQGEAFF
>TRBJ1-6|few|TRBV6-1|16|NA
TGTGCCAGCAGTGAAGCGCATGGACAGACCTATTCACCCCTCCACTTT
CASSEAHGQTYSPLHF
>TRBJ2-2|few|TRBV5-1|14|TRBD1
TGCGCCAGCAGCCCTGGGACAGGTGCCGGGGAGCTGTTTTTT
CASSPGTGAGELFF
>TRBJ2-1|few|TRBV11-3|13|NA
TGTGCCAGCAGCCCAGGGGTCCCCAATGAGCAGTTCTTC
CASSPGVPNEQFF
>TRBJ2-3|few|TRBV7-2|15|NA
TGTGCCAGCAGCTTAGTGGCGGGGGCAGCAGATACGCAGTATTTT
CASSLVAGAADTQYF
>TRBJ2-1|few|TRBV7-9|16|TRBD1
TGTGCCAGCAGCTCCCCTCGACAGGGACCCTACAATGAGCAGTTCTTC
CASSSPRQGPYNEQFF
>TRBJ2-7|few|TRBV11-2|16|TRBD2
TGTGCCAGCAGCCCTACCGTGGGACTACGCTCCTACGAGCAGTACTTC
CASSPTVGLRSYEQYF
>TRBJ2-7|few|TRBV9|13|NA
TGTGCCAGCAGCGCCCGGGACTTCTACGAGCAGTACTTC
CASSARDFYEQYF
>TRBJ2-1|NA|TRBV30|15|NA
TGTGCCTGGAGTCATCGGGGGAATATCTACAATGAGCAGTTCTTC
CAWSHRGNIYNEQFF
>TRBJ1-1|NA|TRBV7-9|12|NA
TGTGCCAGCAGCTCGGTGAACACTGAAGCTTTCTTT
CASSSVNTEAFF
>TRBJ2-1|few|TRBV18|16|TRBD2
TGTGCCAGCTCACCCCCAGGGAATAGCGGGGGGGGTGAGCAGTTCTTC
CASSPPGNSGGGEQFF
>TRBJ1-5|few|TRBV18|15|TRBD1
TGTGCCAGCTCACTGACAGGGGTAAGGGATCAGCCCCAGCATTTT
CASSLTGVRDQPQHF
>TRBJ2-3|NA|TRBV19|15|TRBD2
TGTGCCACCAGACTAGCGGGGGCCCCCACAGATACGCAGTATTTT
CATRLAGAPTDTQYF
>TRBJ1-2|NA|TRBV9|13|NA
TGTGCCAGCAGCGCGGGGTCAAGGGTAGGCTACACCTTC
CASSAGSRVGYTF
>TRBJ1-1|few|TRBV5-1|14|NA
TGCGCCAGCAGCTACCTAACAGGGAACACTGAAGCTTTCTTT
CASSYLTGNTEAFF
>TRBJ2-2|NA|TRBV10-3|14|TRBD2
TGTGCCATCAGGGGGACGGGGGGCACCGGGGAGCTGTTTTTT
CAIRGTGGTGELFF
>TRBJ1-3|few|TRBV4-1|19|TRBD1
TGCGCCAGCAGCCAACCTCGACCGTCACAGGGGATTCCCGGAAACACCATATATTTT
CASSQPRPSQGIPGNTIYF
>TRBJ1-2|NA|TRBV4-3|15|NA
TGCGCCAGCAGCCAAGATCGGAGGAGAAGGCATGGCTACACCTTC
CASSQDRRRRHGYTF
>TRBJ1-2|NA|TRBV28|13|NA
TGTGCCAGCACCTCTCCCGCGCTCTATGGCTACACCTTC
CASTSPALYGYTF
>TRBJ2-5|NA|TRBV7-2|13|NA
TGTGCCAGCAGCCCAAGGGGGTTCGAGACCCAGTACTTC
CASSPRGFETQYF
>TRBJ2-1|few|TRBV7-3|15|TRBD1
TGTGCCAGCAGCCCGGACAGGGGGCTCTGGAATGAGCAGTTCTTC
CASSPDRGLWNEQFF
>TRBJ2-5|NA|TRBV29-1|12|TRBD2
TGCAGCGTGGGAGCGGGGGAAGAGACCCAGTACTTC
CSVGAGEETQYF
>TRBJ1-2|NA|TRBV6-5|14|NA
TGTGCCAGCAGTTACGAGGGTGCTAACTATGGCTACACCTTC
CASSYEGANYGYTF
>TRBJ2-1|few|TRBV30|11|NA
TGTGCCTGGAGTGTAGGGGCTGTACGGTTCTTC
CAWSVGAVRFF
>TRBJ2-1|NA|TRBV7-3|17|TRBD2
TGTGCCAGCAGCCCGACTAGCGGGGGGAGCTCCTACAATGAGCAGTTCTTC
CASSPTSGGSSYNEQFF
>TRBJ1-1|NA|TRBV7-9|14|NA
TGTGCCAGCAGCTTGCCGGGGGTACGGGAGGAAGCTTTCTTT
CASSLPGVREEAFF
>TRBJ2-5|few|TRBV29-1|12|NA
TGCAGCGTTGAAGAGGCTTCGGAGACCCAGTACTTC
CSVEEASETQYF
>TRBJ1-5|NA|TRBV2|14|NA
TGTGCCAGCACCGGTAGAACAGACAATCAGCCCCAGCATTTT
CASTGRTDNQPQHF